Below are 17 T cell receptor beta chains sequenced from a single sample in a study of cytomegalovirus exposure and HLA in healthy donors. Using immunoSEQ multiplex PCR, the repertoire was profiled, and TCRdb retains in-frame clones only, with some absent. The data contain 250,000 or so clones, about 90% of them singletons. What was sequenced was PBMCs. The receptors were gathered from a man younger than 30 in good health and CMV-seropositive.

This sequence joins TRBV4-1 and TRBJ2-7; D perhaps matches TRBD2 (6 bases). V was clipped by 1 base and J by 4 bases, with 14 bases between them. The V gene's germline CDR1 is MGHRA and CDR2 YSYEKL. The CDR3 runs to 15 residues. Written as DNA, the CDR3 is TGCGCCAGCAGCCAAGGGGGGGAATCGGGTTACGAGCAGTACTTC. Translated: CASSQGGESGYEQYF.

V gene TRBV5-8 combines with J gene TRBJ2-1; no clear D. Germline lookup yields CDR1 SGHTS and CDR2 YDEGEE. Trimming stripped 4 bases from V and 4 bases from J, with 9 bases between. This CDR3 contains 13 residues. The CDR3 protein is CASSAVAYNEQFF. The CDR3 bases are TGTGCCAGCAGCGCGGTGGCATACAATGAGCAGTTCTTC. The whole variable domain, remainder taken from reference TRBV5-8 and TRBJ2-1, is EAGVTQSPTHLIKTRGQQATLRCSPISGHTSVYWYQQALGLGLQFLLWYDEGEERNRGNFPPRFSGRQFPNYSSELNVNALELEDSALYLCASSAVAYNEQFFGPGTRLTVL.

The J gene is TRBJ2-7, the V gene TRBV10-3; maybe TRBD2 (5 bases). Between the trimmed V and J ends, which lost 0 bases and 2 bases, there was a span of 8 bases. CDR3 length equals 14 residues. From germline, CDR1 is ENHRY and CDR2 SYGVKD. Here the CDR3 DNA reads TGTGCCATCAGTGAGTCCCGGGATACCTACGAGCAGTACTTC. Encoded protein: CAISESRDTYEQYF.

The genes are TRBV27 and TRBJ1-5, with TRBD1 matching 10 bases. The CDR3 has 17 residues. V trimming: 1 base; J trimming: 3 bases; junction bases outside the gene matches: 6. CDR1 and CDR2 from the germline V gene are MNHEY and SMNVEV (reference sequence). As DNA, the CDR3 is TGTGCCAGCAGTTTATGGGGGGACAGGGGTAACAATCAGCCCCAGCATTTT. Its protein product is CASSLWGDRGNNQPQHF.

V and J are TRBV5-1 and TRBJ1-2, with D unclear. The V gene lost 0 bases and the J gene lost 2 bases, with 5 bases spanning the gap. This CDR3 has 13 residues. Germline V lookup: CDR1 SGHRS, CDR2 YFSETQ. The CDR3 DNA is TGCGCCAGCAGCTTGGAACAGAACTATGGCTACACCTTC. It yields the protein CASSLEQNYGYTF.

The chain is built from TRBV28 and TRBJ1-2; a possible D gene is TRBD1 (6 bases). V shed 10 bases and J shed 7 bases, with 16 bases lying between them. This CDR3 has 12 residues. From germline, CDR1 is MDHEN and CDR2 SYDVKM. The DNA for the CDR3 is TGTGCCATCGGACAGTACAGCTCTGGCTACACCTTC. This encodes CAIGQYSSGYTF.

V gene TRBV7-6 combines with J gene TRBJ2-1; D is perhaps TRBD1 or TRBD2 (5 bases each). In germline, CDR1 is SGHVS, CDR2 FNYEAQ. The CDR3 length is 14 residues. V was trimmed by 5 bases and J by 2 bases, leaving 10 bases between them. CDR3 nucleotides: TGTGCCAGCAGCACAAGGGACCCCTACAATGAGCAGTTCTTC. Translated, it gives CASSTRDPYNEQFF.

The V call is TRBV4-1, the J call TRBJ2-7, with unresolved D. Trimming cost V 0 bases and J 2 bases, with 11 bases left between them. The CDR3 sequence is 15 residues long. The germline CDR1 and CDR2 sequences are MGHRA and YSYEKL. CDR3 nucleotide sequence: TGCGCCAGCAGCCAAGAGCCCGGCGGAGCCTACGAGCAGTACTTC. Amino acid sequence: CASSQEPGGAYEQYF.

This chain links TRBV11-2 with TRBJ2-3; 7 bases align to TRBD2. The CDR3 has 16 amino acids. Trimming at V came to 3 bases and at J to 3 bases, leaving 9 bases not matched to a gene. Germline V gene sequence: CDR1 SGHAT, CDR2 FQNNGV. The CDR3 region is CASSFVWGGTTDTQYF. The CDR3 DNA reads as TGTGCCAGCAGCTTTGTTTGGGGGGGGACTACAGATACGCAGTATTTT.

This rearrangement joins TRBV6-5 to TRBJ1-5; D is perhaps TRBD1 (5 bases). The CDR3 has 15 amino acids. CDR1 and CDR2 (germline): MNHEY, SVGAGI. V gave up 4 bases and J gave up 4 bases, with 14 bases separating them. CDR3: CASSSAQEGNQPQHF. CDR3 nucleotides: TGTGCCAGCAGTTCGGCACAGGAGGGGAATCAGCCCCAGCATTTT.

The gene calls are TRBV6-5 and TRBJ2-1, with 7 bases matching TRBD1. Looked up from germline, CDR1 is MNHEY and CDR2 is SVGAGI. The CDR3 extends over 15 amino acids. Trimming at V came to 5 bases and at J to 6 bases, leaving 10 bases not matched to a gene. The CDR3 bases are TGTGCCAGCAGTCCCAATTTGTGGGACAGCAATGAGCAGTTCTTC. Translating gives CASSPNLWDSNEQFF.

The CDR3 DNA is TGTGCCAGCAGCTCGCACCGGGACAGGGAGCGCAGTCCCCCCTACGAGCAGTACTTC. This codes for CASSSHRDRERSPPYEQYF. The J gene is TRBJ2-7, the V gene TRBV5-6; 9 bases align to TRBD1. Per germline, CDR1 SGHDT and CDR2 YYEEEE. The CDR3 runs 19 residues. Trimming cost V 3 bases and J 2 bases; bases outside gene matches: 18.

This clone is a singleton in its sample. The rearrangement links TRBV5-1 to TRBJ1-3; maybe TRBD1 (6 bases). Germline lookup yields CDR1 SGHRS and CDR2 YFSETQ. CDR3 size: 16 residues. Trimming took 1 base from V and 4 from J, leaving 15 bases between them. In DNA, the CDR3 is TGCGCCAGCAGCTTGACCGCAGGGGCTTTGGGAAACACCATATATTTT. Amino acid sequence: CASSLTAGALGNTIYF.

The chain carries TRBV6-5 and TRBJ2-3; the match to TRBD2 covers 9 bases. The junction had 6 bases not matched to a gene; V was cut back by 2 bases and J by 6 bases. The CDR3 is 15 residues long. From germline, CDR1 is MNHEY and CDR2 SVGAGI. The chain's CDR3 is CASSYLAGGGDTQYF. The DNA for the CDR3 is TGTGCCAGCAGTTACCTGGCGGGAGGGGGGGATACGCAGTATTTT.

The chain couples TRBV27 to TRBJ1-2; TRBD1 aligns across 8 bases. With 5 bases clipped from V and 3 bases from J, the junction kept 11 bases outside the gene matches. Germline loops: CDR1 MNHEY, CDR2 SMNVEV (reference sequence). The CDR3 spans 16 residues. CDR3 sequence reads: CASSPIRQGPDYGYTF. Here the CDR3 DNA reads TGTGCCAGCAGTCCCATCCGACAGGGGCCAGACTATGGCTACACCTTC.

The gene calls are TRBV6-4 and TRBJ2-7; 9 bases map to TRBD1. Germline V CDR1 and CDR2: MRHNA, SNTAGT. J gave up 4 bases and V 1 base, and 14 bases lay outside the gene matches. CDR3 size: 18 residues. The CDR3 loop reads CASSDFRTPGQGVYEQYF. The CDR3 DNA follows: TGTGCCAGCAGTGACTTCCGCACACCGGGACAGGGAGTATACGAGCAGTACTTC.

The V and J genes are TRBV19 and TRBJ2-7, with 8 bases lining up with TRBD1. This CDR3 has 13 amino acids. J was trimmed by 3 bases and V by 4 bases; bases with no gene match: 2. Germline V lookup: CDR1 LNHDA, CDR2 SQIVND (reference sequence). The CDR3 nucleotides read TGTGCCAGTAGTAGAACAGGGGGCTACGAGCAGTACTTC. This gives the protein CASSRTGGYEQYF.